The 25 T cell receptor beta chains below come from one sample, sequenced in a study of T cell repertoires in cytomegalovirus infection. TCRdb re-called the reads through MiXCR, storing one row per CDR3 protein. The sample consists of 350,000 to 450,000 distinct CDR3 sequences, 15% to 20% of them appearing once. The sequencing sample was made of PBMCs. The receptor source for this set is a human donor in good health (CMV status not recorded). Some clones in this sample may be carry-over from other donors' samples.

This clonotype was counted ten times or more. The rearrangement joins TRBV7-2 to TRBJ1-2, with 8 positions matching TRBD1. The CDR3 covers 16 residues. Germline V CDR1 and CDR2: SGHTA, FQGNSA. Trimming at V came to 3 bases and at J to 6 bases, leaving 12 bases not matched to a gene. The chain's CDR3 is CASSFSGQGGSHGYTF. In DNA form, the CDR3 reads TGTGCCAGCAGCTTTTCCGGACAGGGAGGCTCGCATGGCTACACCTTC.

This clonotype was picked up a small number of times. This chain joins TRBV7-2 and TRBJ2-7, with D perhaps matching TRBD2 (6 bases). The CDR3 loop spans 16 amino acids. CDR1 and CDR2 (germline): SGHTA, FQGNSA. The V end lost 3 bases, the J end lost 3 bases, and 18 bases lay between the germline ends. This chain's CDR3 is CASSLGIPRGNYEQYF. CDR3 bases: TGTGCCAGCAGCTTGGGCATCCCCCGGGGGAACTACGAGCAGTACTTC.

A few counts support this clonotype. This chain uses TRBV9 with TRBJ2-3; 11 bases map to TRBD2. Trimming cost V 6 bases and J 0 bases; bases outside gene matches: 9. Germline loops: CDR1 SGDLS, CDR2 YYNGEE. The CDR3 runs 17 residues. The CDR3 sequence: CASTRTSGRTSTDTQYF. For the CDR3, the DNA is TGTGCCAGCACCCGGACTAGCGGGCGCACTAGCACAGATACGCAGTATTTT.

V usage is TRBV19 and J usage is TRBJ2-2; 7 nucleotides align to TRBD2. V trimming: 3 bases; J trimming: 3 bases; junction bases outside the gene matches: 13. The CDR3 has 18 residues. Germline CDR1 LNHDA, CDR2 SQIVND (reference sequence). CDR3 protein: CASSIFLSGGFDTGELFF. The CDR3 nucleotides read TGTGCCAGTAGTATTTTTCTATCCGGGGGGTTTGACACCGGGGAGCTGTTTTTT.

The CDR3 nucleotides read TGTGCCAGTACCCCCCCCCTCTCTGGGGCCAACGTCCTGACTTTC. Translation: CASTPPLSGANVLTF. This sequence joins TRBV19 and TRBJ2-6; D gene ambiguous. This CDR3 is 15 amino acids long. Germline CDR1 and CDR2: LNHDA and SQIVND (reference sequence). The ends were cut back, 7 bases at V and 0 bases at J, with 10 bases in the middle.

In its sample, this clonotype was seen a few times. The rearrangement joins TRBV5-6 to TRBJ1-6; tentatively, D is TRBD1 (5 bases). The CDR3 runs 15 residues. In germline, CDR1 is SGHDT, CDR2 YYEEEE. Trimming took off 4 bases at V and 7 bases at J, with 15 bases between the two ends. CDR3 in DNA: TGTGCCAGCAGCGTGATGACAGTGGAGAATTCACCCCTCCACTTT. It yields the protein CASSVMTVENSPLHF.

There are a few counts of this clonotype. The rearrangement uses TRBV12-3 or TRBV12-4 and TRBJ2-2; D remains unclear. V was shortened by 4 bases and J by 3 bases, with 6 bases between the two germline ends. The CDR3 is 13 amino acids. DNA of the CDR3: TGTGCCAGCAGTTCCCACGACACCGGGGAGCTGTTTTTT. Translating it yields CASSSHDTGELFF.

CDR3 loop: CSARDRRTANTEAFF. In nucleotides, the CDR3 is TGCAGTGCTAGAGATCGTCGAACGGCGAACACTGAAGCTTTCTTT. The chain joins TRBV20-1 to TRBJ1-1, with D unclear. The CDR3 is 15 amino acids. V was clipped by 0 bases and J by 1 base, with 12 bases between them. Per germline, CDR1 DFQATT and CDR2 SNEGSKA (reference sequence).

This rearrangement joins TRBV29-1 to TRBJ2-3; 12 nucleotides line up with TRBD2. This CDR3 is 14 amino acids long. Trimming at V came to 5 bases and at J to 5 bases, leaving 5 bases not matched to a gene. Germline CDR1 reads SQVTM; CDR2 reads ANQGSEA. CDR3 coding DNA: TGCAGCGTTCTAGCGGGGGGGCCTGTAGATACGCAGTATTTT. Its protein is CSVLAGGPVDTQYF.

This clonotype was picked up a small number of times. The chain carries TRBV24-1 and TRBJ2-7; a possible D gene is TRBD2 (6 bases). Germline V gene data show CDR1 as KGHDR and CDR2 as SFDVKD. Trimming shortened V by 9 bases and J by 3 bases, and 20 bases separated the two germline ends. The CDR3 contains 15 residues. In DNA form, the CDR3 reads TGTGCCACCTCGGAGGGCCCTAGAGAGGACTACGAGCAGTACTTC. It yields the protein CATSEGPREDYEQYF.

V usage is TRBV20-1 and J usage is TRBJ2-1; 8 nucleotides match TRBD2. CDR3 size: 14 residues. The junction had 11 bases not matched to a gene; V was cut back by 6 bases and J by 7 bases. Looked up from germline, CDR1 is DFQATT and CDR2 is SNEGSKA (reference sequence). CDR3 bases: TGCAGTGCAGTTCCAGCGGGAGTTCGTAATGAGCAGTTCTTC. Translation gives CSAVPAGVRNEQFF.

The table lists this clonotype with many counts. The chain has TRBV7-6 and TRBJ2-7; D is unclear. V lost 1 base, J lost 2 bases, and 12 bases lay in between. Germline V gene sequence: CDR1 SGHVS, CDR2 FNYEAQ. The CDR3 is made up of 15 amino acids. CDR3 coding DNA: TGTGCCAGCAGCTTAGATAACAGTGCCGCCTACGAGCAGTACTTC. This translates into CASSLDNSAAYEQYF.

This clonotype was seen a handful of times. V and J are TRBV19 and TRBJ2-1; 8 bases are a match to TRBD2. V gave up 4 bases and J gave up 1 base; unmatched junction bases: 3. This CDR3 comprises 15 residues. Germline values: CDR1 LNHDA, CDR2 SQIVND (reference sequence). This CDR3 is CASSRSGGSYNEQFF. As DNA, the CDR3 is TGTGCCAGTAGTAGAAGCGGGGGTTCCTACAATGAGCAGTTCTTC.

This clonotype occurred a few times. The chain links TRBV15 to TRBJ2-5; D gene uncertain. The CDR3 runs 13 residues. From germline, CDR1 is LNHNV and CDR2 YYDKDF (reference sequence). Trimming pared 0 bases from V and 2 bases from J, leaving 4 bases between. This CDR3 reads CATSRESQETQYF. The CDR3, as DNA: TGTGCCACCAGCAGAGAGTCTCAAGAGACCCAGTACTTC.

In its sample, this clonotype was seen many times. The rearrangement joins TRBV7-2 to TRBJ2-7; 7 nucleotides agree with TRBD1. V lost 5 bases and J lost 4; bases outside the gene matches: 5. Looked up from germline, CDR1 is SGHTA and CDR2 is FQGNSA. The CDR3 contains 13 residues. The chain's CDR3 is CASSPVTGYEQYF. The CDR3 coding sequence is TGTGCCAGCAGCCCGGTGACAGGGTACGAGCAGTACTTC.

A few counts support this clonotype. The J gene is TRBJ1-1, the V gene TRBV10-3; a possible D gene is TRBD1 (5 bases). The germline V gene has CDR1 ENHRY and CDR2 SYGVKD. V lost 10 bases and J lost 7, with 16 bases in between. The CDR3 sequence is 12 residues long. In nucleotides, the CDR3 is TGTGCCACGGCGACGGGGGGTGGTGAAGCTTTCTTT. As protein: CATATGGGEAFF.

This clonotype was seen more than once but under ten times. This rearrangement joins TRBV6-2 or TRBV6-3 to TRBJ1-1; a possible D gene is TRBD1 (6 bases). The CDR3 has 15 amino acids. The V gene lost 2 bases and the J gene lost 10 bases, with 20 bases spanning the gap. Germline-derived CDR1 and CDR2 are MNHEY and SVGEGT. The CDR3 is CASSYPRDRSPGAFF. The CDR3 DNA reads TGTGCCAGCAGTTACCCCCGAGACAGGTCCCCGGGAGCTTTCTTT.

The table lists this clonotype with many counts. The chain has TRBV7-8 and TRBJ2-5; D is unclear. The germline gives CDR1 SGHVS, CDR2 FQNEAQ. This CDR3 comprises 13 residues. Trimming cost V 3 bases and J 4 bases, with 9 bases left between them. CDR3 sequence reads: CASSLQVGETQYF. The DNA for the CDR3 is TGTGCCAGCAGCTTGCAGGTCGGAGAGACCCAGTACTTC. The full variable domain, completed using reference TRBV7-8 and TRBJ2-5, is GAGVSQSPRYKVAKRGQDVALRCDPISGHVSLFWYQQALGQGPEFLTYFQNEAQLDKSGLPSDRFFAERPEGSVSTLKIQRTQQEDSAVYLCASSLQVGETQYFGPGTRLLVL.

Of note for this clonotype: A much larger clone sits a single nucleotide away, making a read error possible. J is TRBJ1-1 and V is TRBV5-5, with D perhaps TRBD1 (6 bases). The CDR3 has 16 residues. Germline loops: CDR1 SGHKS, CDR2 YYEKEE (reference sequence). The CDR3 coding sequence is TGTACCAGCAGCTTGGGGGGGCGCGTCCTGAACACTGAAGCTTTCTTT. Amino acids: CTSSLGGRVLNTEAFF.

This clonotype was found many times. The chain has TRBV12-3 or TRBV12-4 and TRBJ1-1; the match to TRBD1 covers 10 bases. CDR3 length equals 15 residues. The V gene end was trimmed by 5 bases and the J gene end by 3 bases; junction bases not matched to a gene: 6. The DNA of the CDR3 is TGTGCCAGCAGTAAAGCCGGGACAGGGGACACTGAAGCTTTCTTT. Translating it yields CASSKAGTGDTEAFF.

This chain links TRBV6-2 or TRBV6-3 with TRBJ2-5; TRBD1 matches 11 bases. CDR3 size: 14 residues. V shed 6 bases and J 4 bases; nucleotides not matched to a gene: 4. Germline CDR1 and CDR2: MNHEY and SVGEGT. Here the CDR3 reads CASRIGTGGETQYF. The CDR3 DNA reads TGTGCCAGCAGGATCGGGACAGGGGGAGAGACCCAGTACTTC.

This clonotype occurred a few times. The chain recombines TRBV29-1 with TRBJ1-6, with D possibly TRBD1 on 6 matching bases. CDR1 is SQVTM and CDR2 is ANQGSEA in the germline V gene. Trimming cost V 7 bases and J 9 bases, with 16 bases left between them. The CDR3 is 13 residues long. CDR3 loop: CSAATGFGSPLHF. For the CDR3, the DNA is TGCAGCGCAGCCACAGGGTTTGGTTCACCCCTCCACTTT.

This clonotype was recorded many times. The chain uses TRBV7-8 and TRBJ2-7; D is unresolved. V lost 5 bases, J lost 1 base, and 21 bases lay in between. There are 17 residues in the CDR3. CDR1 and CDR2 (germline): SGHVS, FQNEAQ. The CDR3 here is CASSLSVSPLPSYEQYF. CDR3 nucleotide sequence: TGTGCCAGCAGCCTCTCTGTCTCCCCTCTCCCTTCCTACGAGCAGTACTTC.

Worth noting for this clonotype: Compared with germline, one end of the junction differs, possibly owing to a read error. CDR3 DNA sequence: TGTGCCATCAGTGACCCCCGGGACAGGGCGAGAGCTTTC. This sequence encodes CAISDPRDRARAF. The chain links TRBV10-3 to TRBJ1-2; 9 nucleotides agree with TRBD1. CDR1 and CDR2 from the germline V gene are ENHRY and SYGVKD. CDR3 length: 13 residues.

At least ten counts were recorded for this clonotype. The chain employs TRBV7-2 and TRBJ2-1; D perhaps matches TRBD1 (6 bases). Per the germline V gene, CDR1 is SGHTA and CDR2 is FQGNSA. Trimming left V 4 bases short and J 4 bases short, with 11 bases between. The CDR3 sequence is 14 residues long. The DNA for the CDR3 is TGTGCCAGCAGCTCCCCTGGACAGTACAATGAGCAGTTCTTC. Amino acid sequence: CASSSPGQYNEQFF. The whole variable domain, filled in from reference TRBV7-2 and TRBJ2-1, reads GAGVSQSPSNKVTEKGKDVELRCDPISGHTALYWYRQSLGQGLEFLIYFQGNSAPDKSGLPSDRFSAERTGGSVSTLTIQRTQQEDSAVYLCASSSPGQYNEQFFGPGTRLTVL.